This T cell receptor (beta chain) was sequenced during a study of T cell repertoires in cytomegalovirus infection. Study details: The public TCR beta signatures pointed to both CMV infection and matching HLA type. Study-wide findings and caveats: HLA-C-restricted TCR beta clonotypes specific for CMV led the ex vivo response. Carriage of CMV together with the relevant HLA was identifiable through cumulative public TCR beta family frequency.

This CDR3 has 16 residues. Trimming cost V 3 bases and J 4 bases; bases outside gene matches: 10. From germline, CDR1 is SEHNR and CDR2 FQNEAQ (reference sequence). This clonotype was observed many times. Antigen unknown. TCRdb re-called the reads with MiXCR, one entry per CDR3 protein. The table has around 350,000 distinct CDR3 sequences, over 15% seen once. This rearrangement joins TRBV7-9 to TRBJ2-3; 7 positions agree with TRBD2. What was sequenced was PBMCs. This clonotype was obtained from a human donor in good health (CMV status not recorded). Some clones in this sample may be carry-over from other donors' samples. CDR3 in amino acids: CASSFVAGDAADTQYF. DNA for the CDR3: TGTGCCAGCAGCTTTGTGGCGGGAGACGCCGCAGATACGCAGTATTTT.